The T cell receptor (beta chain) under discussion was sequenced for a study of shared clonotypes between healthy human individuals. Study results and limitations: In the sorted subsets, rarefaction showed sequencing was incomplete despite large depth. Sharing across four donors was highest in naive CD4 (roughly 5%) and lowest in memory CD8 (roughly 0.4%).

Germline CDR1 reads SGHTA; CDR2 reads FQGNSA. With 4 bases clipped from V and 5 bases from J, the junction kept 16 bases outside the gene matches. This CDR3 is 18 amino acids long. Concerning this clone itself: The target antigen is unknown.

It was at deep level that the assay was run. Clones were read by immunoSEQ multiplex PCR, and TCRdb kept only the in-frame ones, dropping some. The sample shows approximately 1,500,000 clones, roughly 97% of them seen only once. The chain combines TRBV7-2 with TRBJ2-1, with 8 nucleotides matching TRBD2. This TCR was sampled from a man younger than 40 in good health. Sequences were obtained from naive CD4+ T cells sorted from blood. Sample subset: CD45RA+ positively selected. CDR3 region: CASSSQTLRPLADNEQFF. CDR3 DNA: TGTGCCAGCAGCTCCCAAACACTTCGGCCACTAGCGGACAATGAGCAGTTCTTC.